Shown below are 24 T cell receptor beta chains from a single sample sequenced in a study of cytomegalovirus exposure and HLA in healthy donors. Primers for the PCR totalled 60 Vbeta and 13 Jbeta. Clones were read by immunoSEQ multiplex PCR, and TCRdb kept only the in-frame ones, dropping some. Among 150,000 or so clones listed, roughly 73% were seen once. The sample consisted of PBMCs. These receptors originate from a female donor in good health and CMV-seronegative.

V is TRBV28 and J is TRBJ2-3, with D perhaps matching TRBD1 (6 bases). Trimming shortened V by 2 bases and J by 5 bases, and 11 bases separated the two germline ends. The CDR3 extends over 14 amino acids. The germline V gene has CDR1 MDHEN and CDR2 SYDVKM. The CDR3 spells CASSLPLGGDTQYF. CDR3 coding DNA: TGTGCCAGCAGTTTACCACTAGGGGGAGATACGCAGTATTTT.

V gene TRBV6-5 combines with J gene TRBJ2-5; 9 nucleotides align to TRBD1. The junction had 7 bases not matched to a gene; V was cut back by 6 bases and J by 5 bases. The CDR3 has 14 residues. The V gene's germline CDR1 is MNHEY and CDR2 SVGAGI. In DNA, the CDR3 is TGTGCCAGCAGACCGGGACAGGGTGGGGAGACCCAGTACTTC. Translation: CASRPGQGGETQYF.

This clone has only a few counts. This chain joins TRBV27 and TRBJ1-2, with TRBD1 matching 7 bases. Trimming removed 7 bases from V and 4 bases from J; junction bases left unmatched: 9. Germline loops: CDR1 MNHEY, CDR2 SMNVEV (reference sequence). The length of the CDR3 is 14 residues. CDR3 coding DNA: TGTGCCAGCACCCCTCTGGGACAGCCCTATGGCTACACCTTC. It specifies CASTPLGQPYGYTF.

J is TRBJ2-3 and V is TRBV27, with 7 bases fitting TRBD2. The CDR3 sequence is 14 residues long. Germline CDR1 and CDR2: MNHEY and SMNVEV (reference sequence). V lost 6 bases and J lost 2; bases outside the gene matches: 5. This CDR3 reads CASRAGLTTDTQYF. The CDR3 DNA reads as TGTGCCAGCAGAGCGGGACTTACCACAGATACGCAGTATTTT.

This clone was counted a single time. The chain recombines TRBV5-1 with TRBJ2-1, with TRBD2 identical over 10 bases. Per germline, CDR1 SGHRS and CDR2 YFSETQ. This CDR3 region has 15 residues. With V trimmed by 4 bases and J by 12 bases, 13 bases remained unmatched. Here the CDR3 DNA reads TGCGCCAGCAGCCCTAGCATAGCGGGGGGCTCGGGGCAGTTCTTC. This sequence encodes CASSPSIAGGSGQFF. Full variable domain (outside the CDR3, taken from reference TRBV5-1 and TRBJ2-1): KAGVTQTPRYLIKTRGQQVTLSCSPISGHRSVSWYQQTPGQGLQFLFEYFSETQRNKGNFPGRFSGRQFSNSRSEMNVSTLELGDSALYLCASSPSIAGGSGQFFGPGTRLTVL.

The CDR3 loop is CASTPQGRQSTEAFF. The CDR3 DNA is TGTGCCAGCACTCCACAGGGCAGGCAGAGCACTGAAGCTTTCTTT. The V and J genes are TRBV7-8 and TRBJ1-1; D might be TRBD1 (6 bases). The length of the CDR3 is 15 residues. The V gene's germline CDR1 is SGHVS and CDR2 FQNEAQ. V lost 7 bases to trimming and J lost 4 bases, with 19 bases between them. Full variable domain (outside the CDR3, taken from reference TRBV7-8 and TRBJ1-1): GAGVSQSPRYKVAKRGQDVALRCDPISGHVSLFWYQQALGQGPEFLTYFQNEAQLDKSGLPSDRFFAERPEGSVSTLKIQRTQQEDSAVYLCASTPQGRQSTEAFFGQGTRLTVV.

J is TRBJ1-1 and V is TRBV19, with D tentatively TRBD1 (6 bases). The CDR3 contains 14 residues. The germline V and J ends were trimmed by 6 bases and 1 base, with 12 bases remaining between them. The germline gives CDR1 LNHDA, CDR2 SQIVND (reference sequence). CDR3 sequence reads: CASSPDRQNTEAFF. Here the CDR3 DNA reads TGTGCCAGTAGCCCGGACAGACAGAACACTGAAGCTTTCTTT.

The rearrangement links TRBV14 to TRBJ2-7, with TRBD2 identical over 9 bases. V lost 1 base, J lost 2 bases, and 0 bases stayed unmatched. Germline V CDR1 and CDR2: SGHDN, FVKESK. The CDR3 covers 14 residues. As DNA, the CDR3 is TGTGCCAGCAGCCAAGCTAGCGGGACCTACGAGCAGTACTTC. The encoded protein is CASSQASGTYEQYF.

The gene calls are TRBV5-6 and TRBJ1-4; TRBD1 matches 7 bases. J gave up 12 bases and V 3 bases, and 14 bases lay outside the gene matches. The V gene's germline CDR1 is SGHDT and CDR2 YYEEEE. CDR3 length: 15 amino acids. This CDR3 reads CASSSRDRNHRELFF. The CDR3 DNA follows: TGTGCCAGCAGCTCGCGGGACAGAAACCACCGGGAACTGTTTTTT.

The chain links TRBV7-2 to TRBJ2-5, with 10 positions matching TRBD2. V lost 4 bases to trimming and J lost 4 bases; unmatched junction nucleotides: 6. The germline CDR1 and CDR2 sequences are SGHTA and FQGNSA. This CDR3 is 15 amino acids long. The CDR3 is CASSYSGGRGETQYF. For the CDR3, the DNA is TGTGCCAGCAGCTATAGCGGGGGGCGGGGAGAGACCCAGTACTTC.

This clone was observed a few times. The chain has TRBV21-1 and TRBJ2-1; the listed D gene, TRBD2, was not tested against the DNA. TRBV21-1 is tagged as a pseudogene. The CDR3 runs 17 residues. The CDR3 sequence is CASSKGGTSGRMNEQFF. CDR3 coding DNA: TGTGCCAGCAGCAAAGGGGGGACTAGCGGGAGGATGAATGAGCAGTTCTTC.

In this sample, this clone turned up a few times. This chain links TRBV18 with TRBJ1-2; D is unresolved. This CDR3 region has 13 residues. V dropped 5 bases and J dropped 1 base, with 8 bases sitting between them. Per the germline V gene, CDR1 is KGHSH and CDR2 is LQKENI. The CDR3 sequence is CASSSTDNYGYTF. The CDR3 DNA reads as TGTGCCAGCTCATCCACAGATAACTATGGCTACACCTTC.

The sample holds one count of this clone. This chain uses TRBV9 with TRBJ1-4; 10 bases are a match to TRBD1. The length of the CDR3 is 15 residues. V trimming: 3 bases; J trimming: 8 bases; junction bases outside the gene matches: 7. The germline CDR1 and CDR2 sequences are SGDLS and YYNGEE. As DNA, the CDR3 is TGTGCCAGCAGCGGAAGGGACAGGGGAGGGGAAAAACTGTTTTTT. It specifies CASSGRDRGGEKLFF.

V gene TRBV11-2 combines with J gene TRBJ1-4; 7 positions agree with TRBD1. CDR1 is SGHAT, CDR2 FQNNGV, per germline. V dropped 5 bases and J dropped 4; count of bases not matched to a gene: 7. This CDR3 contains 15 residues. The DNA for the CDR3 is TGTGCCAGCAGCCCCCGGACAGGCAATAATGAAAAACTGTTTTTT. Translated, it gives CASSPRTGNNEKLFF.

On this clone itself: This CDR3 is also generated by other DNA sequences in the sample. The chain employs TRBV5-4 and TRBJ2-6, with 7 bases aligning to TRBD2. CDR3 length: 18 residues. In germline, CDR1 is SGHNT, CDR2 YYREEE (reference sequence). V shed 4 bases, J shed 2 bases, and the junction held 12 bases outside the gene matches. CDR3 sequence: CASSGGGRAFTGANVLTF. CDR3 in DNA: TGTGCCAGCAGCGGGGGGGGGAGGGCCTTTACTGGGGCCAACGTCCTGACTTTC.

Note on this clone: An end of the junction differs from the germline gene, which may be a read error. This rearrangement joins TRBV7-9 to TRBJ2-7; TRBD1 aligns across 7 bases. The CDR3 is 17 amino acids. In germline, CDR1 is SEHNR, CDR2 FQNEAQ (reference sequence). CDR3: CSSSLRVTGELSYEQYF. CDR3 nucleotide sequence: TGTTCCAGCAGCTTACGGGTCACAGGGGAACTCTCCTACGAGCAGTACTTC.

This clone was recorded once. This chain joins TRBV19 and TRBJ2-7; 7 positions match TRBD2. Germline CDR1 LNHDA, CDR2 SQIVND (reference sequence). The CDR3 is 13 amino acids. Trimming cost V 4 bases and J 2 bases; bases outside gene matches: 2. CDR3 sequence (DNA): TGTGCCAGTAGTAACCTAGCGGCCTACGAGCAGTACTTC. It codes for CASSNLAAYEQYF.

The chain employs TRBV28 and TRBJ2-3; 8 nucleotides line up with TRBD2. The junction had 6 bases not matched to a gene; V was cut back by 3 bases and J by 4 bases. The CDR3 length is 15 residues. CDR1 and CDR2 (germline): MDHEN, SYDVKM. DNA of the CDR3: TGTGCCAGCAGTTTGGTCGGGAGGGTGGCAGATACGCAGTATTTT. Amino acid sequence: CASSLVGRVADTQYF.

The J gene is TRBJ2-1, the V gene TRBV7-3; TRBD2 aligns across 15 bases. V dropped 3 bases and J dropped 7; count of bases not matched to a gene: 4. The CDR3 spans 16 residues. The germline V gene encodes CDR1 SGHTA and CDR2 FQGTGA. The CDR3 DNA sequence: TGTGCCAGCAGCTTCGGACTAGCGGGAGGGAAAAATGAGCAGTTCTTC. Translated, it gives CASSFGLAGGKNEQFF.

J is TRBJ2-2 and V is TRBV2; the D is unclear. The ends were cut back, 0 bases at V and 7 bases at J, with 6 bases in the middle. The CDR3 sequence is 13 residues long. The germline V gene encodes CDR1 SNHLY and CDR2 FYNNEI. In DNA form, the CDR3 reads TGTGCCAGCAGTGAAGCCCGCGGCGGGGAGCTGTTTTTT. Translated, it gives CASSEARGGELFF.

The chain carries TRBV5-5 and TRBJ1-5, with D uncertain. The CDR3 runs to 15 residues. V was trimmed by 5 bases and J by 0 bases, leaving 12 bases between them. CDR1 and CDR2 from the germline V gene are SGHKS and YYEKEE (reference sequence). DNA for the CDR3: TGTGCCAGCAGTTTCCTATCTGATAGCAATCAGCCCCAGCATTTT. It yields the protein CASSFLSDSNQPQHF.

The J gene is TRBJ1-3, the V gene TRBV5-1; the match to TRBD1 covers 8 bases. The CDR3 runs to 16 residues. The germline gives CDR1 SGHRS, CDR2 YFSETQ. With V trimmed by 3 bases and J by 2 bases, 7 bases remained unmatched. The CDR3: CASSSTETGAGNTIYF. CDR3 DNA sequence: TGCGCCAGCAGCTCCACCGAGACAGGGGCTGGAAACACCATATATTTT.

The count of this clone is one. DNA of the CDR3: TGTGCCAGCAGCTTAGTCGGAGTCATTAATTCACCCCTCCACTTT. It codes for CASSLVGVINSPLHF. The gene calls are TRBV7-8 and TRBJ1-6; the D is unclear. Germline-derived CDR1 and CDR2 are SGHVS and FQNEAQ. Trimming removed 1 base from V and 6 bases from J, with 10 bases in between. This CDR3 has 15 amino acids.

This rearrangement joins TRBV7-3 to TRBJ2-1; 7 bases are a match to TRBD2. In germline, CDR1 is SGHTA, CDR2 FQGTGA. This CDR3 contains 17 residues. J gave up 2 bases and V 0 bases, and 7 bases lay outside the gene matches. CDR3 loop: CASSLTRLADPYNEQFF. As DNA, the CDR3 is TGTGCCAGCAGCTTAACGAGGCTAGCGGATCCCTACAATGAGCAGTTCTTC.